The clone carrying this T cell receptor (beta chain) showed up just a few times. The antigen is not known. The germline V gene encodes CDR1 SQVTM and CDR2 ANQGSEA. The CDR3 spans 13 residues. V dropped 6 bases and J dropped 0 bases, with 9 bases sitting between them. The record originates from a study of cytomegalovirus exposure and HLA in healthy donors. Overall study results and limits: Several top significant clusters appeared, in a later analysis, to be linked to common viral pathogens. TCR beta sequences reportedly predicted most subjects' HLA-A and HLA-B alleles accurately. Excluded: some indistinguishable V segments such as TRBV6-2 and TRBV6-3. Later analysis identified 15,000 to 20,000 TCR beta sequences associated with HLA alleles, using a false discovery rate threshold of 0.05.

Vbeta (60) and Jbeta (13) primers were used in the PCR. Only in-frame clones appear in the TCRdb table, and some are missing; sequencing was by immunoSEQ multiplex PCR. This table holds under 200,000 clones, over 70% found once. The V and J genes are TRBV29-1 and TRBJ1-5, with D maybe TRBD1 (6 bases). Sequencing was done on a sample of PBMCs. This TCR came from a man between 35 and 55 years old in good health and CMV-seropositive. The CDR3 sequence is CSVRQDSNQPQHF. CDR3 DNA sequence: TGCAGCGTCCGACAGGATAGCAATCAGCCCCAGCATTTT.